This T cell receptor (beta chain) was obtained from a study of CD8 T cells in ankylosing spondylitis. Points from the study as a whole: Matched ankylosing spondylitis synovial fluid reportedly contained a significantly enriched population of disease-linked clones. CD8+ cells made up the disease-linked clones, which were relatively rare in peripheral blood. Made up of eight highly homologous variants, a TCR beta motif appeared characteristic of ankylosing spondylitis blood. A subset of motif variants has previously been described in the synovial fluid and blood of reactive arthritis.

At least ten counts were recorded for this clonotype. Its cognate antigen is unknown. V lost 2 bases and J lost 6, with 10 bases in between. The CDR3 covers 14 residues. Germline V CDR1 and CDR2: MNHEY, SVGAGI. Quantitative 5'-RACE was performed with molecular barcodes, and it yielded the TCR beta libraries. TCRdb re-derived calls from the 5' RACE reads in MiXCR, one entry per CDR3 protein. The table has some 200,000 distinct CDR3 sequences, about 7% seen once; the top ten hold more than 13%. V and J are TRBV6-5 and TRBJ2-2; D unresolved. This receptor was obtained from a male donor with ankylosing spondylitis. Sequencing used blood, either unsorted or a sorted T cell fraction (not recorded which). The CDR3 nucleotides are TGTGCCAGCAGTTACACCCTCGAGGCCGGGGAGCTGTTTTTT. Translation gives CASSYTLEAGELFF.